This T cell receptor (beta chain) was recorded in a study of T cells in Graves' hyperthyroidism and ophthalmopathy. Study outcomes and limitations: Blood held most thyroid clonotypes expanded above 0.001 frequency.

Clinical symptoms, serum thyroxine and TRAb, thyroid ultrasound and orbital computed tomography were used for the diagnoses. The ends were cut back, 1 base at V and 6 bases at J, with 15 bases in the middle. The CDR3 covers 16 residues. This clonotype was seen many times. Its target is not known. Amplification of TCR beta CDR3 regions used RNA as the template. TCR CDR3 regions were first amplified by RT-PCR with HTBI primers. MiXCR, applied by TCRdb to the multiplex PCR reads, yields one record per CDR3 protein. This table holds roughly 380,000 distinct CDR3 sequences, around 13% found once. The chain uses TRBV12-3 or TRBV12-4 and TRBJ2-2; D perhaps matches TRBD1 (6 bases). The sample taken for sequencing was blood. The origin of this receptor is a woman aged 18-29 years with Graves' hyperthyroidism. The CDR3 region is CASSLGVNRASGELFF. CDR3 sequence (DNA): TGTGCCAGCAGTTTAGGGGTGAACAGGGCGTCCGGGGAGCTGTTTTTT.